Following are 24 T cell receptor beta chains from one sample sequenced in a study of T cell responses to AZD1222 COVID-19 vaccine. The table came from immunoSEQ multiplex PCR; TCRdb's copy has only in-frame clones and leaves some out. The sample shows around 99,000 clones, around nine tenths of them seen only once. The sample here was peripheral blood, taken on day 0 of AZD1222 vaccination. The receptors here all came from an adult in good health.

This clone was counted once. J is TRBJ2-1 and V is TRBV10-3, with D possibly being TRBD2 (6 bases). This CDR3 region has 17 residues. V lost 3 bases, J lost 5 bases, and 20 bases lay in between. Germline V gene sequence: CDR1 ENHRY, CDR2 SYGVKD. CDR3 protein: CAISEGTPGVRHNEQFF. The CDR3 DNA reads as TGTGCCATCAGTGAAGGAACACCGGGAGTCCGCCACAATGAGCAGTTCTTC.

This chain connects TRBV19 to TRBJ2-1; 12 nucleotides agree with TRBD2. The CDR3 extends over 17 amino acids. The V gene's germline CDR1 is LNHDA and CDR2 SQIVND (reference sequence). The V and J ends lost 6 bases and 9 bases, in that order; junction bases with no gene match: 15. The chain's CDR3 is CASSHYRVGLAGTEQFF. CDR3 sequence (DNA): TGTGCCAGTAGCCACTACAGGGTCGGACTAGCGGGAACTGAGCAGTTCTTC.

J is TRBJ2-1 and V is TRBV5-6; 11 bases align to TRBD2. The germline V gene encodes CDR1 SGHDT and CDR2 YYEEEE. The CDR3 extends over 17 amino acids. V was clipped by 0 bases and J by 5 bases; unmatched bases: 7. CDR3 sequence (DNA): TGTGCCAGCAGCTTGGGGCTGCTAGCGGGGGGACACAATGAGCAGTTCTTC. This encodes CASSLGLLAGGHNEQFF.

The chain links TRBV24-1 to TRBJ2-4; D not resolved. This CDR3 region has 15 residues. The germline V and J ends were trimmed by 0 bases and 3 bases, with 8 bases remaining between them. The germline V gene has CDR1 KGHDR and CDR2 SFDVKD. The CDR3 nucleotides read TGTGCCACCAGTGATTTGCCGGAAGTCAAAAACATTCAGTACTTC. It encodes CATSDLPEVKNIQYF.

This chain connects TRBV21-1 to TRBJ1-2; the table's TRBD1 call for D was not verified on the DNA. TRBV21-1 is a listed pseudogene. CDR3 length: 17 amino acids. The CDR3 nucleotides are TGTGCCAGCAGCAAAGTTCACAGGGGGCGCGAGACCTATGGCTACACCTTC. Its protein is CASSKVHRGRETYGYTF.

The chain has TRBV28 and TRBJ2-7; 7 bases fit TRBD1. Germline values: CDR1 MDHEN, CDR2 SYDVKM. CDR3 length: 14 residues. With V trimmed by 3 bases and J by 6 bases, 8 bases remained unmatched. CDR3 region: CASSFRGGRVEQYF. The DNA of the CDR3 is TGTGCCAGCAGTTTTAGAGGGGGCCGTGTCGAGCAGTACTTC.

V and J are TRBV11-3 and TRBJ1-1; tentatively, D is TRBD1 (6 bases). This CDR3 has 15 amino acids. Trimming removed 0 bases from V and 0 bases from J, with 8 bases in between. CDR1 and CDR2 (germline): SGHNT, YENEEA. The CDR3 region is CASSLDGQMNTEAFF. DNA of the CDR3: TGTGCCAGCAGCTTAGATGGACAGATGAACACTGAAGCTTTCTTT.

The chain uses TRBV2 and TRBJ2-2; D unresolved. CDR3 length equals 14 residues. The V end lost 6 bases, the J end lost 2 bases, and 10 bases lay between the germline ends. CDR1 is SNHLY, CDR2 FYNNEI, per germline. The CDR3 is CASRGLGNTGELFF. In nucleotides, the CDR3 is TGTGCCAGCAGGGGGTTAGGTAACACCGGGGAGCTGTTTTTT.

CDR3 coding DNA: TGTGCCAGTAGTATAAGGCAGGGGGCGACCTACGAGCAGTACTTC. Its translation: CASSIRQGATYEQYF. The chain joins TRBV19 to TRBJ2-7, with TRBD1 matching over 8 bases. The CDR3 covers 15 residues. Germline values: CDR1 LNHDA, CDR2 SQIVND (reference sequence). J lost 2 bases, V lost 2 bases, and 5 bases had no gene match.

This clone was seen a single time. This chain connects TRBV7-2 to TRBJ1-2; tentative D call: TRBD1 (5 bases). Germline V gene data show CDR1 as SGHTA and CDR2 as FQGNSA. This CDR3 contains 13 residues. Trimming took off 0 bases at V and 6 bases at J, with 8 bases between the two ends. The CDR3 sequence: CASSLAAGDGYTF. CDR3 in DNA: TGTGCCAGCAGCTTAGCGGCGGGGGATGGCTACACCTTC.

This chain connects TRBV5-4 to TRBJ1-1; weak D call: TRBD1 (5 bases). CDR1 is SGHNT and CDR2 is YYREEE in the germline V gene (reference sequence). CDR3 length equals 15 residues. Trimming removed 5 bases from V and 0 bases from J, with 14 bases in between. CDR3 protein: CASRPWGGMNTEAFF. The CDR3 DNA follows: TGTGCCAGCAGACCCTGGGGGGGGATGAACACTGAAGCTTTCTTT.

The J gene is TRBJ2-7, the V gene TRBV28; no clear D. Germline V gives CDR1 MDHEN, CDR2 SYDVKM. Trimming took 5 bases from V and 2 from J, leaving 10 bases between them. This CDR3 region has 13 residues. As DNA, the CDR3 is TGTGCCAGCAGTCAAAAACTTCCCTACGAGCAGTACTTC. The encoded protein is CASSQKLPYEQYF.

This chain connects TRBV5-6 to TRBJ1-5; 8 bases agree with TRBD1. There are 15 residues in the CDR3. Trimming cost V 0 bases and J 1 base; bases outside gene matches: 0. Germline loops: CDR1 SGHDT, CDR2 YYEEEE. In DNA form, the CDR3 reads TGTGCCAGCAGCTTGGGACAGGGGAGCAATCAGCCCCAGCATTTT. This gives the protein CASSLGQGSNQPQHF.

This clone was observed a single time. V is TRBV4-3 and J is TRBJ2-7, with 8 bases lining up with TRBD2. Germline trimming cut 2 bases from V and 1 base from J; bases unmatched to any gene: 1. Germline V CDR1 and CDR2: LGHNA, YSLEER. This CDR3 is built from 14 residues. CDR3 residues: CASSQRGGSYEQYF. The DNA for the CDR3 is TGCGCCAGCAGCCAACGGGGGGGATCCTACGAGCAGTACTTC.

The chain carries TRBV9 and TRBJ2-2; D may be TRBD2 (7 bases). V gave up 0 bases and J gave up 6 bases, with 15 bases separating them. This CDR3 is 16 amino acids long. The germline gives CDR1 SGDLS, CDR2 YYNGEE. CDR3 protein: CASSVDRGAPSGELFF. The CDR3 coding sequence is TGTGCCAGCAGCGTAGACCGGGGGGCCCCCTCCGGGGAGCTGTTTTTT.

This clone was seen just once. V gene TRBV2 combines with J gene TRBJ2-1, with D perhaps matching TRBD1 or TRBD2 (6 bases each). Between the trimmed V and J ends, which lost 7 bases and 7 bases, there was a span of 20 bases. CDR1 is SNHLY, CDR2 FYNNEI, per germline. The CDR3 sequence is 15 residues long. Here the CDR3 DNA reads TGTGCCAGCACCATACGGGGGCTAGCGACGAATGAGCAGTTCTTC. Translation: CASTIRGLATNEQFF.

This chain connects TRBV25-1 to TRBJ2-6; D uncertain. The germline V gene encodes CDR1 MGHDK and CDR2 SYGVNS. Between the trimmed V and J ends, which lost 4 bases and 2 bases, there was a span of 6 bases. The CDR3 is 14 amino acids. In nucleotides, the CDR3 is TGTGCCAGCAGTGCCCGGGCTGGGGCCAACGTCCTGACTTTC. Protein product: CASSARAGANVLTF.

The sample holds one count of this clone. The chain couples TRBV30 to TRBJ1-4, with 9 bases lining up with TRBD1. Germline CDR1 and CDR2: GTSNPN and SVGIG (reference sequence). The V segment lost 3 bases and the J segment 8 bases; nucleotides outside the gene matches: 7. This CDR3 is 14 amino acids long. The CDR3 loop reads CAWRRTGVREKLFF. The CDR3 bases are TGTGCCTGGAGGAGGACAGGGGTGCGGGAAAAACTGTTTTTT.

This chain uses TRBV7-3 with TRBJ2-1; 7 bases fit TRBD1. Germline V gene data show CDR1 as SGHTA and CDR2 as FQGTGA. The J segment lost 0 bases and the V segment lost 5 bases, leaving 4 bases of the junction unmatched. The CDR3 is 15 residues long. CDR3 sequence (DNA): TGTGCCAGCAGCGTTGACAGGGCCTCCTACAATGAGCAGTTCTTC. Translated: CASSVDRASYNEQFF.

This clone was observed a single time. The V gene is TRBV18, the J gene TRBJ1-1; D gene uncertain. The CDR3 sequence is 11 residues long. V lost 2 bases to trimming and J lost 7 bases, with 5 bases between them. CDR1 and CDR2 from the germline V gene are KGHSH and LQKENI. The CDR3, as DNA: TGTGCCAGCTCACCATTAGGTGAAGCTTTCTTT. Its protein is CASSPLGEAFF.

The rearrangement joins TRBV7-9 to TRBJ1-1, with a possible D match to TRBD1 (5 bases). CDR3 size: 11 residues. Trimming removed 3 bases from V and 11 bases from J, with 10 bases in between. CDR1 and CDR2 (germline): SEHNR, FQNEAQ (reference sequence). This chain's CDR3 is CASSLGGLAFF. The CDR3 DNA reads TGTGCCAGCAGCTTGGGGGGGTTGGCTTTCTTT. Variable domain in full (rest from reference TRBV7-9 and TRBJ1-1): DTGVSQNPRHKITKRGQNVTFRCDPISEHNRLYWYRQTLGQGPEFLTYFQNEAQLEKSRLLSDRFSAERPKGSFSTLEIQRTEQGDSAMYLCASSLGGLAFFGQGTRLTVV.

The chain combines TRBV11-3 with TRBJ2-2; no clear D. The germline CDR1 and CDR2 sequences are SGHNT and YENEEA. The V gene lost 0 bases and the J gene lost 6 bases, with 5 bases spanning the gap. The CDR3 runs to 13 residues. The CDR3 loop reads CASSLESAGELFF. The CDR3 DNA reads as TGTGCCAGCAGCTTAGAGTCAGCCGGGGAGCTGTTTTTT.

The chain carries TRBV6-2 or TRBV6-3 and TRBJ1-1, with 7 positions matching TRBD1. The CDR3 covers 17 residues. Germline assignment: CDR1 MNHEY and CDR2 SVGEGT. V lost 4 bases to trimming and J lost 1 base; unmatched junction nucleotides: 12. In DNA, the CDR3 is TGTGCCAGCAGTTCAGGGACAGCTACCTCGAAGAACACTGAAGCTTTCTTT. This encodes CASSSGTATSKNTEAFF.

DNA of the CDR3: TGTGCCACCAGTGATGCCCGACAGGGGAAAATCTATGGCTACACCTTC. It translates to CATSDARQGKIYGYTF. This chain joins TRBV24-1 and TRBJ1-2; the match to TRBD1 covers 8 bases. The CDR3 is made up of 16 amino acids. Losses at the gene ends were 3 bases for V and 4 bases for J; bases not matched to a gene: 9. From germline, CDR1 is KGHDR and CDR2 SFDVKD.